The clone carrying this TCR beta chain turned up a few times. What it binds is unknown. The germline gives CDR1 MDHEN, CDR2 SYDVKM. V was pared by 3 bases and J by 6 bases, with 9 bases between. This CDR3 comprises 13 residues. The source of the sample is a study of shared clonotypes between healthy human individuals. Across the whole study: Used for every donor were three CD4 naive, three CD4 memory, two CD8 naive and one CD8 memory plate. Study-wide results and caveats: A few donors held about 5% of naive CD4 clonotypes in common. Only blood underwent sampling, and tissue repertoires likely differ.

The assay ran at deep level. The assay was immunoSEQ multiplex PCR, and TCRdb's table has in-frame clones only and misses some. The sample includes some 700,000 clones, roughly 91% of them seen just once. The rearrangement joins TRBV28 to TRBJ2-1; D is unclear. Sequencing was done on a sample of memory CD8+ T cells from PBMCs. The subset: CD45RO+ cells pooled with CCR7-negative TemRA cells. The origin of this receptor is a man younger than 30 in good health. Some clones in this sample may be carry-over from other donors' samples. CDR3 sequence (DNA): TGTGCCAGCAGTTTGTGGAAGGGCAATGAGCAGTTCTTC. Translating it yields CASSLWKGNEQFF.